This T cell receptor beta chain was captured in a study of blood T cell repertoires in COVID-19. The wider study: COVID-19 samples, acute and convalescent, were from the United States, Italy and Spain.

Patients in Seattle were enrolled during active infection, then followed longitudinally. V lost 3 bases to trimming and J lost 4 bases; unmatched junction nucleotides: 5. The CDR3 is 16 amino acids. CDR1 and CDR2 (germline): SGHTA, FQGNSA. Original processing methods: Estimation of nucleated cell counts relied on the amplification of reference gene primers. Assay: immunoSEQ multiplex PCR; the TCRdb copy retains only in-frame clones and omits some. Clone size and V and J calls were adopted from that table, with D and trimming inferred from the DNA. Here the sample spans about 180,000 clones, roughly three quarters being singletons.

The clonotype originates from a woman aged 80 or over with COVID-19, enrolled during active disease. J is TRBJ1-6 and V is TRBV7-2; TRBD1 matches 8 bases. The specimen sequenced was peripheral blood. The CDR3 DNA reads as TGTGCCAGCAGCTTGACAGGGGTAGCATATAATTCACCCCTCCACTTT. This encodes CASSLTGVAYNSPLHF.